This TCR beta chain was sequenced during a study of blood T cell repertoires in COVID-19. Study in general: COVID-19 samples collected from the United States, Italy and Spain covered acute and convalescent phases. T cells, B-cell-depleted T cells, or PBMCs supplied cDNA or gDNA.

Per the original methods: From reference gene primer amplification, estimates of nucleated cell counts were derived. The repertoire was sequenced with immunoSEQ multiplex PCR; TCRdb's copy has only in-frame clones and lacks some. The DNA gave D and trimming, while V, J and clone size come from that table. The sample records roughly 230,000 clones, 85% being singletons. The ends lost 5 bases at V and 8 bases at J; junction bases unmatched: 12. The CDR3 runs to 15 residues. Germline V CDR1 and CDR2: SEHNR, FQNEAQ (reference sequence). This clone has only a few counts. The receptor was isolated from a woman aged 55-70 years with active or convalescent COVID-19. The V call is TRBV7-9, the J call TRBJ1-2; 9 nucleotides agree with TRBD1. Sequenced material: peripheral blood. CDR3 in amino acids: CASSSRTGAVEGYTF. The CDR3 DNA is TGTGCCAGCAGCAGCAGGACAGGGGCCGTGGAAGGCTACACCTTC.